This T cell receptor beta chain originates from a study of OX40 agonist ivuxolimab in advanced cancers. Study context: Three patients showed partial responses: one hepatocellular carcinoma and two cutaneous melanoma cases. Findings and limits, study-wide: Fewer expanded clones were found on average in CD4+ than in CD8+ T cells.

Libraries were prepared by immunoSEQ multiplex PCR; TCRdb keeps only in-frame clonotypes and omits some of them. The data hold 65,000 to 90,000 clones, with over 75% observed a single time. Germline loops: CDR1 SGHRS, CDR2 YFSETQ. Deletions cut 2 bases from V and 3 bases from J, with 8 bases between. The CDR3 has 13 amino acids. Concerning this clone: What it recognizes is unknown.

This clonotype was sampled from an adult with an advanced solid tumor such as melanoma, head and neck, liver or kidney cancer. Specimen: CD4+ or CD8+ T cells sorted from blood, collected in a trial of the OX40 agonist ivuxolimab. The gene calls are TRBV5-1 and TRBJ1-1; no clear D. The CDR3 DNA reads TGCGCCAGCAGCTTAATTGGGGACACTGAAGCTTTCTTT. Protein: CASSLIGDTEAFF.